This T cell receptor (beta chain) came from a study of early T cells in non-severe SARS-CoV-2 infection (dated by TCRdb to the early 2020s). About the full investigation: Because TCR sequencing relied on bulk RNA taken from unsorted whole blood, pairing of alpha and beta chains was not possible.

Libraries were made using 5' RACE. Sequencing used a NextSeq 500. The TCR library protocol attached unique molecular identifiers to individual cDNA molecules to correct for sequencing error and PCR bias. Sequencing covered both TCR alpha and beta chains, and within each sample the abundances of alpha and beta sequences were tightly co-correlated. Concerning the study's data processing: Decombinator V4 was used to annotate TCR sequences for V gene, J gene and CDR3. TCRs were defined as expanded if a significant change between any two time points was detected under a Poisson model with p below 0.0001. TCR abundances were normalised to the total number of TCRs sequenced per sample and expressed as counts per million. TRAV1-2 paired with TRAJ12, TRAJ20 or TRAJ33 defined MAIT TCRs, while TRAV10 paired with TRAJ18 defined iNKT TCRs. A search of VDJdb, accessed on 1 November 2021, was run for TCRs annotated to CMV, EBV and SARS-CoV-2, with TCRs annotated for multiple antigens excluded. The raw public reads went through TCRdb reprocessing: fastp at Q25, MiXCR clone calling, in-frame beta chains kept. Duplicate CDR3 protein sequences are folded into a single record with the most common DNA and genes. TCRdb, not the authors, supplied the V and J calls. The table for this sample lists some 70,000 distinct CDR3 sequences; roughly 8.7% of them were counted only once. The ten largest clones represent just under 6% of the sample.

A case-control design nested within a healthcare worker cohort in London, UK, was used, with weekly nasopharyngeal swab PCR tests and blood sampling performed. Between 23 and 31 March 2020, the week of the UK lockdown, healthcare workers were enrolled and then followed up weekly for as long as 16 weeks. General study outcomes and caveats: VDJdb matching was skewed toward anti-spike CD8 responses and likely underestimated virus-specific expansions by missing private and CD4 specificities.

This clonotype turned up a few times. This receptor's antigen is unknown. No base-level quality is on record; no much larger clone is a single base apart. The CDR3 measures 15 amino acids from cysteine to phenylalanine. Kept here is only the CDR3 DNA, which spans 45 bases and is read in frame from base 1. CDR1 and CDR2 are drawn from the germline V gene: SGHTA, FQGNSA. V trim: 0 bases; J trim: 6 bases; unmatched bases: 5. The chain uses TRBV7-2 and TRBJ2-1; TRBD1 matches 7 bases in the middle. The origin of this receptor is an adult who was a healthcare worker with PCR-confirmed SARS-CoV-2 infection or an uninfected control (not recorded which). Sequencing was done on a sample of whole blood. The CDR3 region has the sequence CASSLALGQSNEQFF. The nucleotides are TGTGCCAGCAGCTTAGCGCTGGGACAGAGCAATGAGCAGTTCTTC.